The 30 T cell receptor beta chains below were found in one sample sequenced in a study of OX40 agonist ivuxolimab in advanced cancers. The table came from immunoSEQ multiplex PCR; TCRdb's copy has only in-frame clones and leaves some out. Altogether around 5,000 clones are present, less than 70% being singletons, with the ten largest covering 72%. Sequences were derived from CD4+ or CD8+ T cells sorted from blood, sampled in a trial of the OX40 agonist ivuxolimab. The receptor source for this set is an adult with an advanced solid tumor such as melanoma, head and neck, liver or kidney cancer.

The chain links TRBV2 to TRBJ1-1; D unclear. V was clipped by 0 bases and J by 5 bases, with 4 bases between them. Germline V gene sequence: CDR1 SNHLY, CDR2 FYNNEI. The CDR3 covers 12 residues. The CDR3 loop reads CASSEAYTEAFF. The CDR3 bases are TGTGCCAGCAGTGAAGCGTATACTGAAGCTTTCTTT. Complete variable domain (other parts from reference TRBV2 and TRBJ1-1): EPEVTQTPSHQVTQMGQEVILRCVPISNHLYFYWYRQILGQKVEFLVSFYNNEISEKSEIFDDQFSVERPDGSNFTLKIRSTKLEDSAMYFCASSEAYTEAFFGQGTRLTVV.

The V and J genes are TRBV2 and TRBJ1-1, with D possibly TRBD1 on 5 matching bases. This CDR3 comprises 13 residues. Per the germline V gene, CDR1 is SNHLY and CDR2 is FYNNEI. V was trimmed by 4 bases and J by 10 bases, leaving 16 bases between them. The CDR3 loop is CASSGREIFGAFF. In DNA form, the CDR3 reads TGTGCCAGCAGTGGCAGGGAAATTTTTGGAGCTTTCTTT.

The rearrangement uses TRBV5-6 and TRBJ2-7; 8 bases agree with TRBD1. Per germline, CDR1 SGHDT and CDR2 YYEEEE. The CDR3 covers 14 residues. J gave up 7 bases and V 3 bases, and 9 bases lay outside the gene matches. CDR3 in DNA: TGTGCCAGCAGCTCAGGGACAGGCCTTAGAGAGCAGTACTTC. It specifies CASSSGTGLREQYF.

This clone was detected ten times or more. This chain joins TRBV7-9 and TRBJ1-2, with unresolved D. This CDR3 region has 12 residues. Deletions cut 2 bases from V and 4 bases from J, with 5 bases between. The germline CDR1 and CDR2 sequences are SEHNR and FQNEAQ (reference sequence). The CDR3, as DNA: TGTGCCAGCAGCTTATTGGCCTATGGCTACACCTTC. Translated, it gives CASSLLAYGYTF.

The rearrangement uses TRBV4-2 and TRBJ2-2; 7 bases line up with TRBD2. The CDR3 is 15 residues long. V was clipped by 7 bases and J by 7 bases; unmatched bases: 12. Germline values: CDR1 LGHNA, CDR2 YNFKEQ. The CDR3 reads CASTLYGGRDGELFF. DNA for the CDR3: TGTGCCAGCACCCTTTATGGAGGGAGGGACGGGGAGCTGTTTTTT.

This clone has more than one count but fewer than ten. V gene TRBV4-1 combines with J gene TRBJ2-1; maybe TRBD2 (6 bases). The V gene lost 0 bases and the J gene lost 0 bases, with 18 bases spanning the gap. The CDR3 loop spans 19 amino acids. In germline, CDR1 is MGHRA, CDR2 YSYEKL. The CDR3 sequence is CASSQESLERASSYNEQFF. The DNA of the CDR3 is TGCGCCAGCAGCCAAGAGTCTCTCGAGCGGGCGAGCTCCTACAATGAGCAGTTCTTC.

J is TRBJ2-7 and V is TRBV7-9, with 9 bases lining up with TRBD1. Germline lookup yields CDR1 SEHNR and CDR2 FQNEAQ (reference sequence). J was trimmed by 7 bases and V by 5 bases; bases with no gene match: 3. This CDR3 contains 12 residues. CDR3 sequence (DNA): TGTGCCAGCAGCCTGACAGGGGGAGAGCAGTACTTC. Translated: CASSLTGGEQYF. The whole variable domain, remainder taken from reference TRBV7-9 and TRBJ2-7, is DTGVSQNPRHKITKRGQNVTFRCDPISEHNRLYWYRQTLGQGPEFLTYFQNEAQLEKSRLLSDRFSAERPKGSFSTLEIQRTEQGDSAMYLCASSLTGGEQYFGPGTRLTVT.

Comments on this clone: The likely explanation is a read error, given a far larger clone one base away. The identical CDR3 is also encoded by other nucleotide sequences in the sample. This chain uses TRBV4-1 with TRBJ2-7; D not certain. The CDR3 runs 12 residues. The germline gives CDR1 MGHRA, CDR2 YSYEKL. Deletions cut 0 bases from V and 4 bases from J, with 4 bases between. In DNA, the CDR3 is TGCGCCAGCAGCCAAGACAGATACGAGCAGTACTTC. Encoded protein: CASSQDRYEQYF.

The chain uses TRBV28 and TRBJ2-2; D uncertain. Trimming stripped 6 bases from V and 7 bases from J, with 18 bases between. This CDR3 region has 15 residues. Germline CDR1 reads MDHEN; CDR2 reads SYDVKM. This CDR3 is CASSPTVESNGELFF. The CDR3 coding sequence is TGTGCCAGCAGCCCAACCGTGGAATCGAACGGGGAGCTGTTTTTT.

This clone was seen a few times. This rearrangement joins TRBV7-2 to TRBJ2-7, with D possibly matching TRBD2 (6 bases). CDR1 is SGHTA, CDR2 FQGNSA, per germline. The CDR3 has 15 residues. V was pared by 8 bases and J by 4 bases, with 21 bases between. The CDR3 region is CASGNRDWGWYEQYF. The CDR3 DNA follows: TGTGCCAGCGGAAACCGGGACTGGGGTTGGTACGAGCAGTACTTC.

The rearrangement joins TRBV27 to TRBJ1-2, with 7 nucleotides matching TRBD1. This CDR3 has 14 residues. Per germline, CDR1 MNHEY and CDR2 SMNVEV (reference sequence). Unmatched junction bases numbered 9, after V lost 6 bases and J lost 5 bases. The CDR3 spells CASSVGGGEYGYTF. Written as DNA, the CDR3 is TGTGCCAGCAGCGTAGGAGGGGGCGAATATGGCTACACCTTC.

This rearrangement joins TRBV6-5 to TRBJ2-7, with D perhaps given as TRBD1 or TRBD2 (5 bases each). Germline values: CDR1 MNHEY, CDR2 SVGAGI. V was clipped by 6 bases and J by 5 bases, with 20 bases between them. The CDR3 is 15 residues long. The CDR3 is CASRGTDLPNHEQYF. For the CDR3, the DNA is TGTGCCAGCAGGGGGACGGATCTACCCAACCACGAGCAGTACTTC.

The V and J genes are TRBV9 and TRBJ2-6; 7 nucleotides line up with TRBD1. The germline V gene encodes CDR1 SGDLS and CDR2 YYNGEE. The CDR3 is made up of 18 amino acids. The V gene end was trimmed by 1 base and the J gene end by 1 base; junction bases not matched to a gene: 8. The CDR3 sequence: CASSVNRGTASGANVLTF. Written as DNA, the CDR3 is TGTGCCAGCAGCGTAAACAGGGGAACGGCTTCTGGGGCCAACGTCCTGACTTTC.

This clone was seen more than once but under ten times. This chain joins TRBV28 and TRBJ1-6; TRBD1 matches 10 bases. V shed 6 bases, J shed 10 bases, and the junction held 6 bases outside the gene matches. Germline CDR1 reads MDHEN; CDR2 reads SYDVKM. The CDR3 contains 14 residues. In DNA form, the CDR3 reads TGTGCCAGCAGCCCTGACAGGGGGCGATCACCCCTCCACTTT. Protein sequence: CASSPDRGRSPLHF. The complete variable domain, with remaining parts taken from reference TRBV28 and TRBJ1-6, reads DVKVTQSSRYLVKRTGEKVFLECVQDMDHENMFWYRQDPGLGLRLIYFSYDVKMKEKGDIPEGYSVSREKKERFSLILESASTNQTSMYLCASSPDRGRSPLHFGNGTRLTVT.

The J gene is TRBJ2-5, the V gene TRBV7-8; the match to TRBD2 covers 10 bases. This CDR3 has 18 residues. V lost 6 bases, J lost 2 bases, and 15 bases stayed unmatched. The germline V gene has CDR1 SGHVS and CDR2 FQNEAQ. The CDR3 coding sequence is TGTGCCAGCAGTCTACCTGCAGCGGGGGGGCCCCAACAAGAGACCCAGTACTTC. Translated: CASSLPAAGGPQQETQYF.

The chain is built from TRBV10-3 and TRBJ2-7, with 9 bases identical to TRBD1. Trimming cost V 3 bases and J 6 bases; bases outside gene matches: 6. CDR3 size: 14 residues. Per germline, CDR1 ENHRY and CDR2 SYGVKD. CDR3 sequence reads: CAISDEQGAAEQYF. The DNA for the CDR3 is TGTGCCATCAGTGACGAACAGGGGGCGGCCGAGCAGTACTTC.

This clone was seen just once. J is TRBJ2-5 and V is TRBV25-1; 7 nucleotides match TRBD1. Trimming took 3 bases from V and 3 from J; bases not matched to a gene: 1. This CDR3 region has 13 residues. CDR1 is MGHDK, CDR2 SYGVNS, per germline. CDR3 region: CASSDGTEETQYF. CDR3 DNA sequence: TGTGCCAGCAGTGACGGGACAGAAGAGACCCAGTACTTC. Supplemented by reference TRBV25-1 and TRBJ2-5, the full variable domain reads EADIYQTPRYLVIGTGKKITLECSQTMGHDKMYWYQQDPGMELHLIHYSYGVNSTEKGDLSSESTVSRIRTEHFPLTLESARPSHTSQYLCASSDGTEETQYFGPGTRLLVL.

The chain links TRBV28 to TRBJ1-5, with unresolved D. Trimming removed 2 bases from V and 2 bases from J, with 10 bases in between. The V gene's germline CDR1 is MDHEN and CDR2 SYDVKM. The length of the CDR3 is 15 residues. CDR3 DNA: TGTGCCAGCAGTTTAACATCCTGGGGCAATCAGCCCCAGCATTTT. It yields the protein CASSLTSWGNQPQHF.

The chain is built from TRBV7-8 and TRBJ1-6; TRBD1 agrees at 8 bases. Germline values: CDR1 SGHVS, CDR2 FQNEAQ. Trimming removed 3 bases from V and 9 bases from J; junction bases left unmatched: 13. This CDR3 is 17 amino acids long. CDR3 in amino acids: CASSFQDLQGVSSPLHF. CDR3 coding DNA: TGTGCCAGCAGCTTCCAGGACCTACAGGGGGTATCTTCACCCCTCCACTTT. Variable domain in full (rest from reference TRBV7-8 and TRBJ1-6): GAGVSQSPRYKVAKRGQDVALRCDPISGHVSLFWYQQALGQGPEFLTYFQNEAQLDKSGLPSDRFFAERPEGSVSTLKIQRTQQEDSAVYLCASSFQDLQGVSSPLHFGNGTRLTVT.

V is TRBV19 and J is TRBJ2-1, with 7 bases fitting TRBD2. CDR1 is LNHDA, CDR2 SQIVND, per germline (reference sequence). With 6 bases clipped from V and 4 bases from J, the junction kept 6 bases outside the gene matches. The CDR3 spans 14 residues. The CDR3 DNA follows: TGTGCCAGTAGGGGAGCGGGGATTTACAATGAGCAGTTCTTC. Amino acid sequence: CASRGAGIYNEQFF.

Judged by abundance, this clone is medium-sized. This sequence joins TRBV9 and TRBJ2-7; possibly TRBD2 for D (6 bases). The V gene's germline CDR1 is SGDLS and CDR2 YYNGEE. This CDR3 has 15 residues. Trimming pared 3 bases from V and 0 bases from J, leaving 13 bases between. CDR3 DNA sequence: TGTGCCAGCAGCGACGGGACTGGAGGCTCCTACGAGCAGTACTTC. Translation gives CASSDGTGGSYEQYF. Using reference TRBV9 and TRBJ2-7 for the parts outside the CDR3, the full variable domain is DSGVTQTPKHLITATGQRVTLRCSPRSGDLSVYWYQQSLDQGLQFLIQYYNGEERAKGNILERFSAQQFPDLHSELNLSSLELGDSALYFCASSDGTGGSYEQYFGPGTRLTVT.

This clone was seen a few times. The chain employs TRBV4-1 and TRBJ1-6; 7 bases map to TRBD1. The CDR3 runs to 15 residues. Per the germline V gene, CDR1 is MGHRA and CDR2 is YSYEKL. V lost 1 base to trimming and J lost 8 bases; unmatched junction nucleotides: 5. CDR3 sequence reads: CASSQVLTGDSPLHF. The DNA of the CDR3 is TGCGCCAGCAGCCAAGTCCTAACAGGGGATTCACCCCTCCACTTT.

The rearrangement links TRBV28 to TRBJ2-5, with D tentatively TRBD1 (6 bases). In germline, CDR1 is MDHEN, CDR2 SYDVKM. With 9 bases removed from V and 0 bases from J, the gap between germline ends came to 17 bases. This CDR3 region has 15 residues. The DNA for the CDR3 is TGTGCCAGTTTACCGGGACACTTATACCAAGAGACCCAGTACTTC. Protein: CASLPGHLYQETQYF.

The V call is TRBV9, the J call TRBJ2-1; 10 bases are shared with TRBD2. CDR3 length equals 17 residues. The germline gives CDR1 SGDLS, CDR2 YYNGEE. Trimming at V came to 0 bases and at J to 5 bases, leaving 8 bases not matched to a gene. The CDR3 reads CASSVGASGGLNNEQFF. In DNA form, the CDR3 reads TGTGCCAGCAGCGTAGGGGCTAGCGGGGGCCTAAACAATGAGCAGTTCTTC.

J is TRBJ2-5 and V is TRBV7-2; 8 bases align to TRBD2. CDR1 and CDR2 from the germline V gene are SGHTA and FQGNSA. J gave up 1 base and V 2 bases, and 3 bases lay outside the gene matches. The CDR3 totals 15 residues. This CDR3 reads CASSLLAGTQETQYF. Here the CDR3 DNA reads TGTGCCAGCAGCTTATTAGCGGGGACCCAAGAGACCCAGTACTTC.

The rearrangement uses TRBV19 and TRBJ1-6; D remains unclear. CDR1 LNHDA and CDR2 SQIVND come from the germline V gene (reference sequence). The V gene lost 4 bases and the J gene lost 4 bases, with 17 bases spanning the gap. The CDR3 contains 17 residues. The CDR3 reads CASSTAAVPGYNSPLHF. CDR3 DNA sequence: TGTGCCAGTAGTACAGCTGCCGTTCCGGGGTATAATTCACCCCTCCACTTT.

This clone was picked up a small number of times. This chain joins TRBV4-2 and TRBJ1-6; possible D gene TRBD1, 5 bases. Deletions cut 7 bases from V and 6 bases from J, with 16 bases between. The CDR3 is 15 residues long. The germline gives CDR1 LGHNA, CDR2 YNFKEQ. The CDR3 protein is CASNLDRGSNSPLHF. CDR3 nucleotides: TGTGCCAGCAACCTAGATCGGGGGTCTAATTCACCCCTCCACTTT.

Only a few counts were recorded for this clone. The junction differs from germline at one of its ends, possibly a read error. The rearrangement uses TRBV2 and TRBJ2-1; D might be TRBD2 (6 bases). CDR1 SNHLY and CDR2 FYNNEI come from the germline V gene. The CDR3 is 12 amino acids. The CDR3 is CASSEDPSERFF. The CDR3 DNA is TGTGCCAGCAGTGAAGATCCTAGCGAGCGGTTCTTC.

This clone was picked up a small number of times. The chain joins TRBV6-5 to TRBJ2-5, with 7 nucleotides matching TRBD1. CDR1 and CDR2 from the germline V gene are MNHEY and SVGAGI. The CDR3 spans 15 residues. Trimming took 6 bases from V and 5 from J; bases not matched to a gene: 12. The CDR3 protein is CASSDRAGPLETQYF. DNA for the CDR3: TGTGCCAGCAGCGACAGGGCTGGGCCCCTCGAGACCCAGTACTTC.

The V gene is TRBV19, the J gene TRBJ1-4, with D unresolved. V lost 3 bases to trimming and J lost 3 bases, with 11 bases between them. The CDR3 covers 15 residues. CDR1 and CDR2 from the germline V gene are LNHDA and SQIVND (reference sequence). CDR3 nucleotide sequence: TGTGCCAGTAGTATCATCAGTAATGCTAATGAAAAACTGTTTTTT. Translation gives CASSIISNANEKLFF.